Shown below are 23 T cell receptor beta chains from a single sample sequenced in a study of cytomegalovirus exposure and HLA in healthy donors. Only in-frame clones appear in the TCRdb table, and some are missing; sequencing was by immunoSEQ multiplex PCR. The table shows about 120,000 clones, with more than 75% occurring only once. Sample: PBMCs. These receptor sequences come from a woman younger than 45 in good health and CMV-seronegative.

V and J are TRBV12-5 and TRBJ2-1, with a possible D match to TRBD1 (5 bases). Germline V lookup: CDR1 LGHNT, CDR2 FRNRAP. Trimming took 0 bases from V and 6 from J, leaving 9 bases between them. The CDR3 has 14 amino acids. The CDR3 region is CASGLVRVLNEQFF. The CDR3 nucleotides are TGTGCTAGTGGTTTGGTCAGGGTACTCAATGAGCAGTTCTTC.

The CDR3 protein is CASSQGMGLHGYTF. The DNA for the CDR3 is TGTGCCAGCAGCCAAGGAATGGGACTGCACGGCTACACCTTC. The J gene is TRBJ1-2, the V gene TRBV14, with D perhaps TRBD1 (5 bases). This CDR3 spans 14 amino acids. V lost 1 base, J lost 8 bases, and 14 bases lay in between. Germline loops: CDR1 SGHDN, CDR2 FVKESK.

On this clone: The sample contains more than one DNA sequence encoding this CDR3. CDR3: CASSFPRGEQYF. In DNA, the CDR3 is TGTGCCAGCAGTTTCCCTAGGGGCGAGCAGTACTTC. This sequence joins TRBV27 and TRBJ2-7; D may be TRBD1 (5 bases). Germline loops: CDR1 MNHEY, CDR2 SMNVEV (reference sequence). Trimming pared 3 bases from V and 6 bases from J, leaving 9 bases between. The CDR3 is 12 amino acids.

This clone was seen only a few times. The chain couples TRBV19 to TRBJ1-5; 9 bases agree with TRBD1. Germline V gives CDR1 LNHDA, CDR2 SQIVND (reference sequence). The CDR3 consists of 16 residues. V lost 5 bases to trimming and J lost 4 bases; unmatched junction nucleotides: 9. The CDR3 nucleotides are TGTGCCAGTAGTCCGCGGACAGGGGTGTTAAATCAGCCCCAGCATTTT. The encoded protein is CASSPRTGVLNQPQHF.

This chain links TRBV6-5 with TRBJ1-4; no definite D call. The V gene lost 8 bases and the J gene lost 5 bases, with 12 bases spanning the gap. CDR1 is MNHEY and CDR2 is SVGAGI in the germline V gene. CDR3 size: 13 residues. The CDR3 sequence is CASALVLNEKLFF. The CDR3 nucleotides are TGTGCCAGCGCATTGGTCCTAAATGAAAAACTGTTTTTT.

Concerning this clone itself: The sample carries other DNA sequences with the same CDR3. V and J are TRBV6-5 and TRBJ1-2, with 11 bases that match TRBD1. Germline V CDR1 and CDR2: MNHEY, SVGAGI. This CDR3 comprises 16 residues. V lost 0 bases and J lost 4; bases outside the gene matches: 4. The CDR3 protein is CASSYSRTGGGYGYTF. DNA of the CDR3: TGTGCCAGCAGTTACTCGCGGACAGGGGGCGGCTATGGCTACACCTTC.

The chain employs TRBV5-1 and TRBJ2-3; 11 bases align to TRBD2. V lost 3 bases, J lost 6 bases, and 12 bases stayed unmatched. The CDR3 is made up of 17 amino acids. The germline gives CDR1 SGHRS, CDR2 YFSETQ. CDR3 loop: CASSWRASGGLVDTQYF. The CDR3 coding sequence is TGCGCCAGCAGCTGGAGGGCTAGCGGGGGGTTAGTTGATACGCAGTATTTT.

V usage is TRBV9 and J usage is TRBJ2-5; D is possibly TRBD1 (6 bases). This CDR3 comprises 16 residues. Per germline, CDR1 SGDLS and CDR2 YYNGEE. Between the trimmed V and J ends, which lost 4 bases and 5 bases, there was a span of 21 bases. CDR3 sequence reads: CASSSTQGTLGETQYF. The CDR3, as DNA: TGTGCCAGCAGCTCTACACAGGGCACGTTAGGGGAGACCCAGTACTTC.

As DNA, the CDR3 is TGTGCCAGCAGCGTCGTAGCGGGGGCGGGTGAGACCCAGTACTTC. Its protein product is CASSVVAGAGETQYF. The chain couples TRBV5-4 to TRBJ2-5, with 9 nucleotides matching TRBD2. Germline CDR1 is SGHNT and CDR2 is YYREEE (reference sequence). The CDR3 totals 15 residues. Losses at the gene ends were 4 bases for V and 5 bases for J; bases not matched to a gene: 9.

This chain joins TRBV19 and TRBJ1-3; TRBD1 agrees at 11 bases. Germline V gene sequence: CDR1 LNHDA, CDR2 SQIVND (reference sequence). There are 16 residues in the CDR3. The V gene end was trimmed by 3 bases and the J gene end by 0 bases; junction bases not matched to a gene: 1. CDR3 bases: TGTGCCAGTAGTATCGGGACAGGGGGCTCTGGAAACACCATATATTTT. Translated, it gives CASSIGTGGSGNTIYF.

The rearrangement links TRBV14 to TRBJ1-1; 7 bases map to TRBD1. CDR1 is SGHDN, CDR2 FVKESK, per germline. The CDR3 contains 14 residues. The V segment lost 3 bases and the J segment 4 bases; nucleotides outside the gene matches: 5. CDR3 loop: CASSQTGWSTEAFF. CDR3 bases: TGTGCCAGCAGCCAGACAGGGTGGAGCACTGAAGCTTTCTTT.

The rearrangement uses TRBV15 and TRBJ1-5; D unresolved. CDR1 and CDR2 from the germline V gene are LNHNV and YYDKDF (reference sequence). With 1 base removed from V and 0 bases from J, the gap between germline ends came to 4 bases. CDR3 length equals 14 residues. The CDR3 reads CATSRGISNQPQHF. Here the CDR3 DNA reads TGTGCCACCAGCAGAGGTATTAGCAATCAGCCCCAGCATTTT.

CDR3 nucleotide sequence: TGTGCCAGCAGCGTTCTAGCGGGGGGTTCGTACCAAGAGACCCAGTACTTC. This sequence encodes CASSVLAGGSYQETQYF. V usage is TRBV9 and J usage is TRBJ2-5, with TRBD2 matching 11 bases. The CDR3 loop spans 17 amino acids. V shed 2 bases, J shed 0 bases, and the junction held 6 bases outside the gene matches. Germline-derived CDR1 and CDR2 are SGDLS and YYNGEE.

The chain employs TRBV9 and TRBJ1-2, with D perhaps matching TRBD1 (5 bases). The CDR3 loop spans 17 amino acids. Trimming pared 2 bases from V and 4 bases from J, leaving 21 bases between. Looked up from germline, CDR1 is SGDLS and CDR2 is YYNGEE. CDR3 in amino acids: CASSVSTTGEYSYGYTF. CDR3 bases: TGTGCCAGCAGCGTTTCCACAACGGGGGAGTATAGCTATGGCTACACCTTC.

The CDR3 region is CATRTAPNTGELFF. The CDR3 DNA sequence: TGTGCCACTAGGACAGCACCGAACACCGGGGAGCTGTTTTTT. V and J are TRBV10-3 and TRBJ2-2; tentatively, D is TRBD1 (6 bases). The CDR3 has 14 residues. Germline CDR1 ENHRY, CDR2 SYGVKD. V lost 10 bases and J lost 0, with 12 bases in between.

Only one count was recorded for this clone. V and J are TRBV11-3 and TRBJ1-4; tentative D call: TRBD1 (6 bases). In germline, CDR1 is SGHNT, CDR2 YENEEA. The CDR3 runs 13 residues. Trimming pared 6 bases from V and 1 base from J, leaving 6 bases between. The CDR3 is CASRDRTNEKLFF. The DNA for the CDR3 is TGTGCCAGCAGGGACAGAACTAATGAAAAACTGTTTTTT.

The chain joins TRBV15 to TRBJ1-2; D is possibly TRBD1 (5 bases). CDR1 is LNHNV and CDR2 is YYDKDF in the germline V gene (reference sequence). Trimming took off 3 bases at V and 4 bases at J, with 9 bases between the two ends. The CDR3 loop spans 13 amino acids. The CDR3 DNA reads as TGTGCCACCAGCAGGGGACTGACCTATGGCTACACCTTC. It encodes CATSRGLTYGYTF.

V usage is TRBV5-4 and J usage is TRBJ2-3, with 9 bases that match TRBD1. CDR3 length: 17 residues. The V gene end was trimmed by 0 bases and the J gene end by 0 bases; junction bases not matched to a gene: 5. CDR1 is SGHNT, CDR2 YYREEE, per germline (reference sequence). The CDR3 nucleotides read TGTGCCAGCAGCTTGGGGACAGGGGCCCTTAGCACAGATACGCAGTATTTT. Protein product: CASSLGTGALSTDTQYF.

CDR3 residues: CASSEAFMNTEAFF. For the CDR3, the DNA is TGTGCCAGCAGTGAAGCGTTTATGAACACTGAAGCTTTCTTT. The V call is TRBV2, the J call TRBJ1-1; D remains unclear. V lost 0 bases and J 0 bases, leaving 5 bases between the germline ends. Looked up from germline, CDR1 is SNHLY and CDR2 is FYNNEI. The CDR3 length is 14 residues.

This rearrangement joins TRBV6-6 to TRBJ1-1; 7 bases are a match to TRBD1. CDR3 size: 14 residues. CDR1 MNHNY and CDR2 SVGAGI come from the germline V gene (reference sequence). V was pared by 6 bases and J by 3 bases, with 7 bases of the junction left unmatched. CDR3 coding DNA: TGTGCCAGCAGACTTAGAGGGACAGACACTGAAGCTTTCTTT. Protein product: CASRLRGTDTEAFF.

This rearrangement joins TRBV11-2 to TRBJ1-5; no definite D call. Germline V CDR1 and CDR2: SGHAT, FQNNGV. The CDR3 covers 15 residues. V gave up 0 bases and J gave up 7 bases, with 13 bases separating them. CDR3: CASSLDAQSYQPQHF. As DNA, the CDR3 is TGTGCCAGCAGCTTAGATGCCCAGTCGTACCAGCCCCAGCATTTT.

The rearrangement uses TRBV11-2 and TRBJ2-7; TRBD2 matches at 9 bases. Germline CDR1 reads SGHAT; CDR2 reads FQNNGV. After removal of 3 bases from V and 4 bases from J, the junction contained 4 bases not matched to a gene. CDR3 length equals 14 residues. The CDR3 bases are TGTGCCAGCAGCTTCGCGGGGGGGGGTTACGAGCAGTACTTC. It codes for CASSFAGGGYEQYF.

This chain connects TRBV6-5 to TRBJ1-2; D remains unclear. The V and J ends lost 2 bases and 6 bases respectively, with 13 bases between them. Germline values: CDR1 MNHEY, CDR2 SVGAGI. This CDR3 spans 14 amino acids. The chain's CDR3 is CASSYGGDLDGYTF. In DNA, the CDR3 is TGTGCCAGCAGTTACGGTGGAGATCTTGATGGCTACACCTTC.